The entry below gives a single T cell receptor beta chain sequence along with its context. The data are from a study of early T cells in non-severe SARS-CoV-2 infection. TCRdb reprocessed the 5' RACE reads with MiXCR, giving one entry per CDR3 protein. The repertoire holds about 87,000 distinct CDR3 sequences, 14% seen once, with 5% to 7% in the top ten. This TCR was sampled from an adult who was a healthcare worker with PCR-confirmed SARS-CoV-2 infection or an uninfected control (not recorded which). The sample comprised whole blood.

The CDR3 reads CASSSLLGRPNTIYF. In DNA form, the CDR3 reads TGTGCCAGCAGTTCCCTCTTGGGCAGGCCAAACACCATATATTTT. The gene calls are TRBV27 and TRBJ1-3; D gene uncertain. This CDR3 region has 15 residues. V gave up 4 bases and J gave up 6 bases, with 16 bases separating them. Germline CDR1 is MNHEY and CDR2 is SMNVEV (reference sequence).